A single sample is the source of the 18 T cell receptor beta chains below, sequenced in a study of T-cell reconstitution after alpha-beta-depleted transplantation in children. This sample's TCRbeta library carried unique molecular identifier barcodes. TCRdb ran MiXCR on the PCR reads and lists one entry per CDR3 protein. The profile shows some 390,000 distinct CDR3 sequences, approximately 20% of them singletons. The material was PBMCs from the stem cell graft donor, obtained from the stem cell graft. Receptor source: a human donor who donated a stem cell graft to a child with acute myeloid leukemia.

The table lists this clonotype with a few counts. The V and J genes are TRBV12-3 or TRBV12-4 and TRBJ2-3; no clear D gene. V was clipped by 3 bases and J by 1 base, with 8 bases between them. The CDR3 sequence is 14 residues long. The CDR3 DNA reads as TGTGCCAGCAGTTTCTCGATCCGCACAGATACGCAGTATTTT. Translated: CASSFSIRTDTQYF.

In its sample, this clonotype was seen a few times. The V gene is TRBV6-5, the J gene TRBJ2-1; D not resolved. This CDR3 is 12 amino acids long. V was shortened by 5 bases and J by 10 bases, with 12 bases between the two germline ends. From germline, CDR1 is MNHEY and CDR2 SVGAGI. The CDR3 sequence: CASSRSGREQFF. The CDR3 bases are TGTGCCAGCAGTCGGTCGGGTCGGGAGCAGTTCTTC.

The rearrangement joins TRBV20-1 to TRBJ1-5; D gene unclear. Trimming stripped 6 bases from V and 4 bases from J, with 16 bases between. Germline V lookup: CDR1 DFQATT, CDR2 SNEGSKA (reference sequence). CDR3 length: 14 residues. The CDR3 bases are TGCAGTGCCTCGGACTCGGGCCTTAATCAGCCCCAGCATTTT. This translates into CSASDSGLNQPQHF.

This clonotype came up a few times. The V and J genes are TRBV20-1 and TRBJ1-5, with no clear D. With 2 bases removed from V and 2 bases from J, the gap between germline ends came to 4 bases. Germline CDR1 reads DFQATT; CDR2 reads SNEGSKA (reference sequence). The CDR3 is made up of 12 amino acids. CDR3 nucleotides: TGCAGTGCTAGATCACGCAATCAGCCCCAGCATTTT. Its protein product is CSARSRNQPQHF.

There are a few counts of this clonotype. This chain links TRBV29-1 with TRBJ2-5; TRBD1 aligns across 8 bases. Losses at the gene ends were 1 base for V and 6 bases for J; bases not matched to a gene: 4. Looked up from germline, CDR1 is SQVTM and CDR2 is ANQGSEA. CDR3 length: 13 amino acids. In DNA form, the CDR3 reads TGCAGCGTTGAAGGGACAGGGTGGCAGACCCAGTACTTC. Translation: CSVEGTGWQTQYF.

This clonotype occurred many times. The V and J genes are TRBV29-1 and TRBJ2-3, with D tentatively TRBD1 or TRBD2 (6 bases each). The CDR3 runs to 13 residues. Trimming removed 8 bases from V and 4 bases from J, with 16 bases in between. CDR1 is SQVTM, CDR2 ANQGSEA, per germline. The CDR3 protein is CSQRVGAPDTQYF. The CDR3 coding sequence is TGCAGCCAGCGGGTGGGGGCCCCAGATACGCAGTATTTT.

The chain combines TRBV7-9 with TRBJ1-2; D is possibly TRBD1 (6 bases). CDR3 length: 17 amino acids. The germline CDR1 and CDR2 sequences are SEHNR and FQNEAQ (reference sequence). V was pared by 4 bases and J by 8 bases, with 26 bases between. In DNA, the CDR3 is TGTGCCAGCAGCTCTTCTGAGACGAATGGGACATCTCCCGGCTACACCTTC. Protein product: CASSSSETNGTSPGYTF.

This clonotype was seen ten or more times. This chain connects TRBV10-3 to TRBJ2-7; 8 bases align to TRBD1. The CDR3 is 14 amino acids. V gave up 1 base and J gave up 2 bases; unmatched junction bases: 1. Looked up from germline, CDR1 is ENHRY and CDR2 is SYGVKD. The CDR3 sequence: CAISEWDRTYEQYF. As DNA, the CDR3 is TGTGCCATCAGTGAGTGGGACAGGACCTACGAGCAGTACTTC.

This clonotype appeared a few times. This chain connects TRBV29-1 to TRBJ2-3; 10 nucleotides match TRBD2. V shed 2 bases, J shed 5 bases, and the junction held 4 bases outside the gene matches. The germline CDR1 and CDR2 sequences are SQVTM and ANQGSEA. The CDR3 sequence is 14 residues long. CDR3 coding DNA: TGCAGCGTTGAAACTAGCGGGAATGGAGATACGCAGTATTTT. Translating gives CSVETSGNGDTQYF.

J is TRBJ1-5 and V is TRBV15, with 10 bases identical to TRBD1. The CDR3 is 15 residues long. The J segment lost 4 bases and the V segment lost 1 base, leaving 1 base of the junction unmatched. Germline V gene sequence: CDR1 LNHNV, CDR2 YYDKDF (reference sequence). Written as DNA, the CDR3 is TGTGCCACCAGCAGAGGACAGGGGGCGAATCAGCCCCAGCATTTT. This codes for CATSRGQGANQPQHF. Filled out from reference TRBV15 and TRBJ1-5, the complete variable domain reads DAMVIQNPRYQVTQFGKPVTLSCSQTLNHNVMYWYQQKSSQAPKLLFHYYDKDFNNEADTPDNFQSRRPNTSFCFLDIRSPGLGDTAMYLCATSRGQGANQPQHFGDGTRLSIL.

V is TRBV5-1 and J is TRBJ2-7; D not resolved. V was clipped by 0 bases and J by 2 bases, with 9 bases between them. From germline, CDR1 is SGHRS and CDR2 YFSETQ. This CDR3 is built from 14 residues. The CDR3 nucleotides read TGCGCCAGCAGCTTGGTTCCAAGTACCTACGAGCAGTACTTC. Its translation: CASSLVPSTYEQYF.

This clonotype came up many times. The chain uses TRBV15 and TRBJ2-7; a possible D gene is TRBD1 (6 bases). Germline CDR1 reads LNHNV; CDR2 reads YYDKDF (reference sequence). CDR3 size: 12 residues. V was trimmed by 2 bases and J by 9 bases, leaving 11 bases between them. DNA for the CDR3: TGTGCCACCAGCAGACCTGGACAGCCGCAGTACTTC. Residues: CATSRPGQPQYF.

CDR3: CATYLSSGTREQYF. The CDR3 nucleotides read TGTGCCACCTACCTTTCTAGCGGGACTAGGGAGCAGTACTTC. The chain is built from TRBV6-1 and TRBJ2-7, with 9 nucleotides matching TRBD2. There are 14 residues in the CDR3. Germline CDR1 reads MNHNS; CDR2 reads SASEGT. Germline trimming cut 10 bases from V and 7 bases from J; bases unmatched to any gene: 14.

The table lists this clonotype with a few counts. V and J are TRBV4-1 and TRBJ2-3, with D perhaps TRBD2 (5 bases). There are 13 residues in the CDR3. The V gene's germline CDR1 is MGHRA and CDR2 YSYEKL. Trimming removed 2 bases from V and 4 bases from J, with 7 bases in between. The CDR3 loop is CASSQTRADTQYF. CDR3 in DNA: TGCGCCAGCAGCCAAACGAGGGCAGATACGCAGTATTTT.

The chain uses TRBV21-1 and TRBJ2-7. TRBV21-1 is listed as a pseudogene. The CDR3 loop spans 11 amino acids. In nucleotides, the CDR3 is TGTGCCATGCCTCAAAGTTACGAGCAGTACTTC. Amino acid sequence: CAMPQSYEQYF.

This clonotype was seen ten or more times. V is TRBV6-5 and J is TRBJ2-1, with 8 nucleotides matching TRBD2. V dropped 2 bases and J dropped 7; count of bases not matched to a gene: 10. Germline lookup yields CDR1 MNHEY and CDR2 SVGAGI. This CDR3 has 16 residues. The CDR3 spells CASSYDFREGGNEQFF. CDR3 DNA: TGTGCCAGCAGTTACGATTTCCGGGAGGGCGGTAATGAGCAGTTCTTC.

Written as DNA, the CDR3 is TGCGCCAGCAGCCACCCATCCTACGAGCAGTACTTC. It specifies CASSHPSYEQYF. The gene calls are TRBV4-1 and TRBJ2-7; D unclear. Germline V CDR1 and CDR2: MGHRA, YSYEKL. V lost 3 bases to trimming and J lost 1 base, with 4 bases between them. CDR3 length: 12 residues.

This clonotype was detected many times. V is TRBV12-3 or TRBV12-4 and J is TRBJ2-5; tentatively, D is TRBD2 (5 bases). This CDR3 comprises 14 residues. Trimming left V 1 base short and J 4 bases short, with 10 bases between. The CDR3 nucleotides are TGTGCCAGCAGTTTAGACAGCCGGGGAGAGACCCAGTACTTC. Amino acid sequence: CASSLDSRGETQYF.